A single sample gave rise to the 27 T cell receptor beta chains below, sequenced in a study of tumor and adjacent non-tumor tissue in lung cancer. Three rounds of nested PCR, following a modified ARM-PCR protocol, produced the TCRbeta library. TCRdb analysed the multiplex PCR reads with MiXCR anew, one entry per CDR3 protein. The table has about 200,000 distinct CDR3 sequences, approximately 74% seen once. This sample's RNA came from whole unsorted tissue. What was sequenced was lung tumor tissue. Source of these receptors: a man aged 55 to 70 with non-small cell lung cancer.

This sequence joins TRBV6-5 and TRBJ1-2; D is possibly TRBD1 (5 bases). The CDR3 contains 12 residues. Germline values: CDR1 MNHEY, CDR2 SVGAGI. The germline V and J ends were trimmed by 9 bases and 3 bases, with 11 bases remaining between them. The CDR3 DNA reads as TGTGCCAGTAAGGGGTCGGACTATGGCTACACCTTC. Translated, it gives CASKGSDYGYTF.

Of note for this clonotype: The conserved phenylalanine or tryptophan normally closing the CDR3 is absent here, so this likely arose from a read error. The limits of the CDR3 on the DNA are not certain, so only TCRdb's listed CDR3 is given. The chain's CDR3 is CSARTLGLSYEHYL. The chain uses TRBV20-1 and TRBJ2-7; the D call TRBD2 from the table was never checked on the DNA. In germline, CDR1 is DFQATT, CDR2 SNEGSKA (reference sequence). Counting both end residues, the CDR3 totals 14 amino acids.

This clonotype was counted a single time. This may come from a read error, since a much larger clone is one base off. V is TRBV28 and J is TRBJ2-4; TRBD2 agrees at 11 bases. The junction had 11 bases not matched to a gene; V was cut back by 10 bases and J by 0 bases. This CDR3 is 17 amino acids long. CDR1 is MDHEN and CDR2 is SYDVKM in the germline V gene. The CDR3 spells CANSLAGGPRAKNIQYF. The CDR3 nucleotides are TGTGCCAACAGCTTAGCGGGAGGGCCGCGAGCCAAAAACATTCAGTACTTC.

V and J are TRBV5-6 and TRBJ1-1; D call uncertain. V was clipped by 4 bases and J by 2 bases, with 9 bases between them. The CDR3 spans 13 residues. Germline V gene lookup returns CDR1 SGHDT and CDR2 YYEEEE. CDR3 DNA: TGTGCCAGCAGCCACGCGGTTAACACTGAAGCTTTCTTT. Translating it yields CASSHAVNTEAFF.

For this clonotype: Since a much larger clone is just one base distant, this may be a read error. This rearrangement joins TRBV6-5 to TRBJ2-2, with a tentative D call TRBD2 (5 bases). Germline lookup yields CDR1 MNHEY and CDR2 SVGAGI. The CDR3 length is 17 residues. Trimming took off 7 bases at V and 3 bases at J, with 21 bases between the two ends. For the CDR3, the DNA is TGTGCCAGCAAGAGACTTTCCCCGGGGTACTACACCGGGGAGCTGTTTTTT. It encodes CASKRLSPGYYTGELFF.

Remarks on this clonotype: No conserved phenylalanine or tryptophan is present at the end of the CDR3, so a read error is the likely explanation. No DNA is shown, since the ends of the CDR3 on it are uncertain; the CDR3 is the one TCRdb lists. V gene TRBV11-2 combines with J gene TRBJ1-6; the table's TRBD1 call for D was not verified on the DNA. Germline loops: CDR1 SGHAT, CDR2 FQNNGV. The CDR3 length equals 15 residues, ends included. CDR3 region: CASSLERGSSSPLYN.

With respect to this clonotype: Possible read error: a much larger clone is one base away. The chain uses TRBV12-3 or TRBV12-4 and TRBJ1-6; no definite D call. The CDR3 runs 12 residues. V was trimmed by 5 bases and J by 10 bases, leaving 9 bases between them. CDR3 bases: TGTGCCAGCAGTATTGCCTACTCACCCCTCCACTTT. It encodes CASSIAYSPLHF.

The rearrangement joins TRBV20-1 to TRBJ2-1; 7 bases map to TRBD1. Trimming removed 5 bases from V and 10 bases from J; junction bases left unmatched: 17. The germline V gene encodes CDR1 DFQATT and CDR2 SNEGSKA (reference sequence). The CDR3 runs to 15 residues. DNA of the CDR3: TGCAGTGCTCCGGCCTGGACAGGCTACTACAGAGAGCAGTTCTTC. Translating gives CSAPAWTGYYREQFF.

V usage is TRBV2 and J usage is TRBJ1-3; D is unclear. The V gene's germline CDR1 is SNHLY and CDR2 FYNNEI. The V end was cut by 0 bases, the J end by 2 bases, with 8 bases between. The CDR3 contains 15 residues. DNA of the CDR3: TGTGCCAGCAGTGAAGCTGCGGGCACTGGAAACACCATATATTTT. Translating gives CASSEAAGTGNTIYF.

As for this clonotype: At one boundary the junction diverges from the germline segment, which might be a read error. The chain is built from TRBV19 and TRBJ2-5; D assignment may be TRBD1 or TRBD2 (6 bases each). Germline CDR1 LNHDA, CDR2 SQIVND (reference sequence). There are 14 residues in the CDR3. The CDR3: CASSIQGRGGTRYF. CDR3 bases: TGTGCCAGTAGTATTCAGGGGAGAGGAGGGACCCGGTACTTC.

A remark on this clonotype: A clone one base away is much larger, so this may be a read error. The CDR3 DNA is TGCAGTGCCCCCCTGGAGGACTACGAGCAGTACTTC. It encodes CSAPLEDYEQYF. The chain is built from TRBV20-1 and TRBJ2-7; D perhaps matches TRBD2 (5 bases). Germline V gene sequence: CDR1 DFQATT, CDR2 SNEGSKA (reference sequence). The CDR3 sequence is 12 residues long. V lost 6 bases and J lost 3, with 12 bases in between.

This chain uses TRBV6-2 or TRBV6-3 with TRBJ2-1; D not certain. The CDR3 length is 16 residues. Trimming shortened V by 10 bases and J by 0 bases, and 19 bases separated the two germline ends. Germline CDR1 and CDR2: MNHEY and SVGEGT. The CDR3: CANSPHGSSSYNEQFF. The CDR3 region has the DNA TGTGCCAACTCCCCCCACGGGTCTAGCTCCTACAATGAGCAGTTCTTC.

J is TRBJ1-1 and V is TRBV20-1, with a possible D match to TRBD1 (5 bases). Germline-derived CDR1 and CDR2 are DFQATT and SNEGSKA (reference sequence). This CDR3 is 12 amino acids long. DNA for the CDR3: TGCACAGCTAGATCCAGGGACACTGAAGCTTTCTTT. This sequence encodes CTARSRDTEAFF.

About this clonotype itself: A much larger clone differs from this one at a single base, so this may be a read error. The chain uses TRBV12-3 or TRBV12-4 and TRBJ1-1; a weak D match, TRBD1 (6 bases). CDR3 length: 12 residues. V was pared by 4 bases and J by 11 bases, with 14 bases between. CDR3 bases: TGTGCCAGCAGTTGGGGACAAGGGCTCGCTTTCTTT. Protein product: CASSWGQGLAFF.

Regarding this clonotype: One base away lies a much larger clone, so this may be a sequencing read error. The rearrangement joins TRBV12-3 or TRBV12-4 to TRBJ2-1, with 8 bases aligning to TRBD2. CDR3 size: 15 residues. CDR3 bases: TGTGCCAGCAGGGTCAGCGGGAGTCCGTACAAAGAGCAGTTCTTC. Its protein product is CASRVSGSPYKEQFF.

Regarding this clonotype: The junction differs from germline at one of its ends, possibly a read error. This chain uses TRBV29-1 with TRBJ1-6; D unresolved. The CDR3 totals 13 residues. Germline V gene sequence: CDR1 SQVTM, CDR2 ANQGSEA. The CDR3 region is CIVVLVMGSPLHF. The DNA of the CDR3 is TGCATCGTTGTTTTAGTAATGGGTTCACCCCTCCATTTT.

For this clonotype: A much more abundant neighbour one base away suggests this may be a read error. J is TRBJ1-1 and V is TRBV6-5; D is uncertain. This CDR3 is built from 11 residues. Germline values: CDR1 MNHEY, CDR2 SVGAGI. This CDR3 reads CACSYAPRAFF. The CDR3 DNA follows: TGTGCCTGCAGTTACGCCCCCCGCGCTTTCTTT.

Comment on this clonotype: One junction end does not reproduce the germline sequence, and a read error may be involved. The chain couples TRBV11-2 to TRBJ2-5; tentative D call: TRBD2 (6 bases). Germline V CDR1 and CDR2: SGHAT, FQNNGV. The CDR3 has 14 residues. This CDR3 reads CASSWWGVGETQYF. In nucleotides, the CDR3 is TGTGCCAGCAGCTGGTGGGGGGTAGGGGAGACTCAGTACTTC.

On this clonotype itself: This sequence may be a read error, since a much larger clone differs from it by one base. The V gene is TRBV20-1, the J gene TRBJ2-1, with unresolved D. Germline values: CDR1 DFQATT, CDR2 SNEGSKA (reference sequence). The CDR3 totals 14 residues. Here the CDR3 reads CSAKDLNSYNERFF. DNA for the CDR3: TGCAGTGCTAAAGACTTAAACTCCTACAATGAGCGGTTCTTC.

Regarding this clonotype: A much more abundant neighbour one base away suggests this may be a read error. V gene TRBV5-4 combines with J gene TRBJ1-2; possibly TRBD1 for D (6 bases). V was clipped by 6 bases and J by 6 bases, with 18 bases between them. This CDR3 contains 14 residues. Per germline, CDR1 SGHNT and CDR2 YYREEE (reference sequence). The DNA for the CDR3 is TGTGCCAGCAACTTCGAGGGCAGGGGAGATGGCTACACCTTC. Residues: CASNFEGRGDGYTF.

The V and J genes are TRBV7-2 and TRBJ2-5; TRBD2 aligns across 7 bases. CDR1 and CDR2 from the germline V gene are SGHTA and FQGNSA. Trimming took 3 bases from V and 5 from J; bases not matched to a gene: 12. The CDR3 loop spans 16 amino acids. CDR3 region: CASSFGGGVFWETQYF. In DNA, the CDR3 is TGTGCCAGCAGCTTCGGCGGGGGAGTCTTTTGGGAGACCCAGTACTTC.

This chain links TRBV14 with TRBJ1-3; D remains ambiguous. The CDR3 length is 13 residues. Germline V CDR1 and CDR2: SGHDN, FVKESK. Deletions cut 4 bases from V and 1 base from J, with 5 bases between. The CDR3 spells CASSLPSGNTIYF. CDR3 bases: TGTGCCAGCAGCCTCCCTTCTGGAAACACCATATATTTT.

To note about this clonotype: This may arise from a read error, as a much more abundant clone is one base away. V and J are TRBV7-9 and TRBJ2-1, with D possibly matching TRBD2 (6 bases). The CDR3 runs to 14 residues. Trimming shortened V by 6 bases and J by 8 bases, and 17 bases separated the two germline ends. Germline values: CDR1 SEHNR, CDR2 FQNEAQ (reference sequence). The CDR3 nucleotides read TGTGCCAGCAGGGCGGGCGGGATCATCGATGAGCAGTTCTTC. Residues: CASRAGGIIDEQFF.

Turning to this clonotype: Given a much more abundant clone one base away, this may be a read error. J is TRBJ2-2 and V is TRBV20-1; 7 bases agree with TRBD1. The CDR3 totals 15 residues. Germline CDR1 reads DFQATT; CDR2 reads SNEGSKA (reference sequence). The chain's CDR3 is CSANPQGPNTVELFF. The CDR3 nucleotides read TGCAGTGCTAATCCACAGGGGCCGAACACCGTGGAGCTGTTTTTT.

About this clonotype itself: A much larger clonotype is one base distant, so this may be a read error. The V and J genes are TRBV20-1 and TRBJ1-2; D remains ambiguous. This CDR3 is built from 13 residues. Germline lookup yields CDR1 DFQATT and CDR2 SNEGSKA (reference sequence). The CDR3 DNA is TGCAATGCTAGAGATACAAGCAGCTATGGCTACACCTTC. It specifies CNARDTSSYGYTF.

This clonotype was counted a single time. The junction differs from germline at one of its ends, possibly a read error. The rearrangement links TRBV12-5 to TRBJ2-7, with a weak D call TRBD2 (6 bases). The CDR3 is made up of 18 amino acids. Germline assignment: CDR1 LGHNT and CDR2 FRNRAP. The CDR3 bases are TGTGCTAATGGTTTGGTAACGGGGATTAGCAGGAGGGTGTATGAGCAGTACTTC. Translation: CANGLVTGISRRVYEQYF.

Of note for this clonotype: Germline and junction disagree at one end, which may indicate a read error. V gene TRBV11-1 combines with J gene TRBJ1-4; maybe TRBD1 (5 bases). Germline V gene sequence: CDR1 SGHAT, CDR2 FQDESV (reference sequence). This CDR3 spans 14 amino acids. CDR3 region: CASNSGRDNEKLSF. The DNA of the CDR3 is TGTGCCAGCAACTCGGGACGAGATAATGAGAAACTGTCTTTT.